Listed below are T cell receptor beta chains from one sample, sequenced in a study of blood T cell repertoires in COVID-19. The assay was immunoSEQ multiplex PCR, and TCRdb's table has in-frame clones only and misses some. The table lists under 300,000 clones, more than 70% of them singletons, with about 2.5% in the top ten. Sequencing used PBMCs or T cells enriched from blood (not recorded which). These receptors all come from a woman in her thirties or forties with acute COVID-19. Each CDR3 is given with its conserved first and last residue. A D gene is named only where the DNA matches it firmly. Size is stated for part of the rows, as once, few or many counts, or as a class when the clone is expanded.

d_call,j_call,v_call,clone_size,cdr3_nt,cdr3_aa
.,TRBJ2-5,TRBV9,few,TGTGCCAGCAGCGTAGGCGGAGCGGTAATCCAAGAGACCCAGTACTTC,CASSVGGAVIQETQYF
TRBD1,TRBJ1-1,TRBV30,.,TGTGCCTGGAGGAGTCAGGGGGTCGAGGCTTTCTTT,CAWRSQGVEAFF
.,TRBJ1-2,TRBV24-1,.,TGTGCCACCAGTGCCGGGTCTAACTATGGCTACACCTTC,CATSAGSNYGYTF
.,TRBJ1-1,TRBV27,.,TGTGCCAGCAGTTCTAACAGACCGAACACTGAAGCTTTCTTT,CASSSNRPNTEAFF
TRBD2,TRBJ2-7,TRBV7-2,.,TGTGCCAGCAGCTTCCGCCGGGCCCCGGGAGGTACCTACGAGCAGTACTTC,CASSFRRAPGGTYEQYF
TRBD1,TRBJ2-7,TRBV5-1,.,TGCGCCAGCAGCACTGCGACAGGGCTCGAGCAGTACTTC,CASSTATGLEQYF
TRBD1,TRBJ2-1,TRBV7-6,.,TGTGCCAGCAGCCGAAAGGGACAGGGGGATAATGAGCAGTTCTTC,CASSRKGQGDNEQFF
.,TRBJ1-1,TRBV10-3,.,TGTGCCATCAGTGAGAATTGGGAGGGGGGAGAAGTTTTCTTT,CAISENWEGGEVFF
.,TRBJ1-5,TRBV7-2,once,TGTGCCAGCAGCTTAGATGGGGGGACCAATCAGCCCCAGCATTTT,CASSLDGGTNQPQHF
TRBD2,TRBJ2-1,TRBV7-2,.,TGTGCCAGCAGCTTAGTGGGGGAACTAGCGCACAATGAGCAGTTCTTC,CASSLVGELAHNEQFF
.,TRBJ1-2,TRBV29-1,few,TGCAGCGTTGGGGCGGGGAGCGAAGGTAGGAGCTACACCTTC,CSVGAGSEGRSYTF
.,TRBJ1-6,TRBV11-2,.,TGTGCCAGCAGCTTTACCGGACACTATAATTCACCCCTCCACTTT,CASSFTGHYNSPLHF
.,TRBJ2-7,TRBV18,.,TGTGCCAGCTCTCCGGAGGACGGTTCCTACGAGCAGTACTTC,CASSPEDGSYEQYF
TRBD1,TRBJ2-5,TRBV18,.,TGTGCCAGCGTATTCAGGGGGTCGGAGACCCAGTACTTC,CASVFRGSETQYF
.,TRBJ1-3,TRBV4-3,.,TGCGCCAGCAGCCAAGATCAAAAGGGGCCGAGCTCTGGAAACACCATATATTTT,CASSQDQKGPSSGNTIYF
TRBD1,TRBJ1-1,TRBV29-1,.,TGCAGCGTCCGGACAGGGGGCTCCGCTGAAGCTTTCTTT,CSVRTGGSAEAFF
.,TRBJ1-4,TRBV19,.,TGTGCCAGTAGTGATCGGGGGACTGAGGAAAAACTGTTTTTT,CASSDRGTEEKLFF
.,TRBJ2-5,TRBV19,.,TGTGCCAGTAGCCCCGGGACTCAAACAATCAAGGTGGAGACCCAGTACTTC,CASSPGTQTIKVETQYF
.,TRBJ2-1,TRBV12-5,.,TGTGCTAGTGGCCTCTACAATGAGCAGTTCTTC,CASGLYNEQFF
TRBD1,TRBJ1-2,TRBV6-2/TRBV6-3,few,TGTGCCAGCAGCTTTTCCAGGGGGCTTGGCTACACCTTC,CASSFSRGLGYTF